Presented here are 5 T cell receptor beta chains from one specimen sequenced in a study of T cell responses to AZD1222 COVID-19 vaccine. The protocol was immunoSEQ multiplex PCR, while the TCRdb copy is restricted to in-frame clones and leaves out a portion. Of about 220,000 clones detected, roughly 91% appear once; the ten largest clones hold approximately 1%. The sequenced sample was peripheral blood, obtained on day 0 of MenACWY control vaccination. These receptors were obtained from an adult in good health.

The chain couples TRBV12-3 or TRBV12-4 to TRBJ2-7; 10 bases agree with TRBD1. The CDR3 sequence is 13 residues long. V trimming: 8 bases; J trimming: 5 bases; junction bases outside the gene matches: 6. CDR3 coding DNA: TGTGCCAGCCGACAGGGGGCAAGTCACGAGCAGTACTTC. Encoded protein: CASRQGASHEQYF.

The chain has TRBV5-1 and TRBJ1-2, with D uncertain. Trimming took 1 base from V and 5 from J, leaving 12 bases between them. This CDR3 region has 14 residues. CDR1 and CDR2 from the germline V gene are SGHRS and YFSETQ. The CDR3, as DNA: TGCGCCAGCAGCTTGCAGGACGGCTCGTATGGCTACACCTTC. This codes for CASSLQDGSYGYTF.

V and J are TRBV6-5 and TRBJ1-1; 7 positions agree with TRBD1. Germline CDR1 reads MNHEY; CDR2 reads SVGAGI. Trimming took 8 bases from V and 7 from J; bases not matched to a gene: 4. The CDR3 loop spans 11 amino acids. CDR3 DNA: TGTGCCAGCGACAACAGGGGTGAAGCTTTCTTT. It yields the protein CASDNRGEAFF.

The rearrangement uses TRBV18 and TRBJ1-3, with a tentative D call TRBD1 (5 bases). Trimming stripped 11 bases from V and 0 bases from J, with 14 bases between. The V gene's germline CDR1 is KGHSH and CDR2 LQKENI. The CDR3 runs 14 residues. The CDR3 nucleotides read TGTGCCTCTTCACCGGGGACCTCTGGAAACACCATATATTTT. Residues: CASSPGTSGNTIYF.

The chain recombines TRBV6-5 with TRBJ2-1; maybe TRBD1 (5 bases). Per the germline V gene, CDR1 is MNHEY and CDR2 is SVGAGI. This CDR3 is 15 amino acids long. Trimming left V 2 bases short and J 4 bases short, with 12 bases between. CDR3 in DNA: TGTGCCAGCAGTTACGGCCAGGGATTATACAATGAGCAGTTCTTC. This gives the protein CASSYGQGLYNEQFF.